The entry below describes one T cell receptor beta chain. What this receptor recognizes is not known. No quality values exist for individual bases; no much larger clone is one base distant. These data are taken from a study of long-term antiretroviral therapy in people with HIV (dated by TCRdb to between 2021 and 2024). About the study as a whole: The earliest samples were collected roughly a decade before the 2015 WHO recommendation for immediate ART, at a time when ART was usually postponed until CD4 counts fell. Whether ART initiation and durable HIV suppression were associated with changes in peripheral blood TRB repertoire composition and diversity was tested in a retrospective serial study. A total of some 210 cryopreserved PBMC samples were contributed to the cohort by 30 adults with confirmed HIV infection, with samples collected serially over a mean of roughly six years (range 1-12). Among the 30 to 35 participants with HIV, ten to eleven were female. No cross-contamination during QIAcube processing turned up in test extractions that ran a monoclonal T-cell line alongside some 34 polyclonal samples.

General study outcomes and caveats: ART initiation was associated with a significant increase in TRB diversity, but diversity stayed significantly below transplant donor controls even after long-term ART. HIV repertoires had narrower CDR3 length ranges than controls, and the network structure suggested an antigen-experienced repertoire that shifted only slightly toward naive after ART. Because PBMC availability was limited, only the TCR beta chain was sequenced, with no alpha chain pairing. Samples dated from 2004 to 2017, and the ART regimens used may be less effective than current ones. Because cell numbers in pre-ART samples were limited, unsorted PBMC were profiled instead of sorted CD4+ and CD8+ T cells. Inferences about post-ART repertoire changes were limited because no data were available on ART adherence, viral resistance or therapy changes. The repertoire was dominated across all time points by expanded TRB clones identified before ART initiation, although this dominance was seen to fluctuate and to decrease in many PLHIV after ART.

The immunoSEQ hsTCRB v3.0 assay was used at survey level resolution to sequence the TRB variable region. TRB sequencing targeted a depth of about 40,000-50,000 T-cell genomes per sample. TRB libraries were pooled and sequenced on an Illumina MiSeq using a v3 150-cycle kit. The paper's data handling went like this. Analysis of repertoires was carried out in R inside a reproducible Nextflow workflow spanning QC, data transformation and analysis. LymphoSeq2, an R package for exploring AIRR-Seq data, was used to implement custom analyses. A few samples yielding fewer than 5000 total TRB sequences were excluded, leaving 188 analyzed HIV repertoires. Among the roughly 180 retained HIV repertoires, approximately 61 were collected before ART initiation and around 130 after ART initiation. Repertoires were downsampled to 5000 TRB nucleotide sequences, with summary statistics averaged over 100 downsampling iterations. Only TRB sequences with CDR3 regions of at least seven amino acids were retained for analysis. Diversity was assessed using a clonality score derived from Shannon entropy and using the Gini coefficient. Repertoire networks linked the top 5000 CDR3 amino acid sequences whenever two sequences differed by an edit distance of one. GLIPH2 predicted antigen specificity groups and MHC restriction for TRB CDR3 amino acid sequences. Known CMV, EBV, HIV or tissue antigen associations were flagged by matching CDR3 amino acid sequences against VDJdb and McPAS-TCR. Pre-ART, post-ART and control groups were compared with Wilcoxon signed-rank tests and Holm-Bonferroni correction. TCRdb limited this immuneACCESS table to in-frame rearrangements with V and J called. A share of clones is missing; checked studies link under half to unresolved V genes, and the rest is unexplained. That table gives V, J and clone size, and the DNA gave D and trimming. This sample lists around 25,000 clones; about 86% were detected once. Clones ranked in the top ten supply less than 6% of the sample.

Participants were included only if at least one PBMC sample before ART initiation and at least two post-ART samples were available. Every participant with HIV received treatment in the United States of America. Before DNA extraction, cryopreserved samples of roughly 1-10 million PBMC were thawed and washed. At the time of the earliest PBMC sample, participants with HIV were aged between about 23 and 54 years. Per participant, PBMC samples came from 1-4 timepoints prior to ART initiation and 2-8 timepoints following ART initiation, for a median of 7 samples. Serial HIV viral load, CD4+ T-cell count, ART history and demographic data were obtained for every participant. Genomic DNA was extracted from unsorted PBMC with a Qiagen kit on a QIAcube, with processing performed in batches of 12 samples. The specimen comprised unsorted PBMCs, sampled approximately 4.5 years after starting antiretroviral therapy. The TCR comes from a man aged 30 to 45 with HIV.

The nucleotides read TGTGCCAGTAGTATAAGGGACGGGACCTACGAGCAGTACTTC. This yields the protein CASSIRDGTYEQYF. The rearrangement joined TRBV19 to TRBJ2-7; the D call is possibly TRBD1 or TRBD2, each sharing 5 bases. From the cysteine up to the phenylalanine, the CDR3 has a length of 14 residues. Left in the record is the CDR3 DNA by itself, 42 bases read in frame from the first base. Sequences LNHDA (CDR1) and SQIVND (CDR2) are obtained from the germline V gene (reference sequence). V gives up 2 bases and J gives up 2 bases, and the segment between their germline ends measures 10 bases.